The rows below give T cell receptor beta chains drawn from one sample of a study of breast tumors, draining lymph nodes, adjacent tissues. Using its own MiXCR run on the multiplex PCR reads, TCRdb lists one record per CDR3 protein. The table includes approximately 52,000 distinct CDR3 sequences, roughly two fifths detected once. The sequenced sample consisted of breast tumor tissue. These receptors were obtained from a female donor with breast cancer. Some clones in this sample may be carry-over from other donors' samples. CDR3s include the opening cysteine and the closing phenylalanine or tryptophan. Fields, in order: J gene, V gene, CDR3 length, D gene, clone size, CDR3 protein, CDR3 DNA. The D gene is left open where the match is weak. Part of the rows lack a size; the others show once, few, many or a class for expanded clones.

>TRBJ1-2|TRBV4-2|16|TRBD1|many
CASSQAGRDRNYGYTF
TGTGCCAGCAGCCAAGCTGGCCGGGACAGAAACTATGGCTACACCTTC
>TRBJ2-3|TRBV18|15|NA|many
CASSPLNGGGDTQYF
TGTGCCAGCTCACCACTGAATGGAGGGGGTGATACGCAGTATTTT
>TRBJ2-1|TRBV19|15|NA|NA
CASTHDSGRYNGQSF
TGTGCCAGTACCCACGACAGCGGACGGTACAATGGGCAGTCCTTC
>TRBJ2-7|TRBV10-3|14|TRBD2|NA
CAISPGLATYEQYF
TGTGCCATCAGTCCGGGACTAGCGACCTACGAGCAGTACTTC
>TRBJ2-7|TRBV9|14|NA|NA
CASSGREGDDEQYF
TGTGCCAGCAGCGGGAGGGAGGGGGACGACGAGCAGTACTTC
>TRBJ1-5|TRBV5-6|13|NA|many
CASSLWGGQPQHF
TGTGCCAGCAGCTTGTGGGGCGGTCAGCCCCAGCATTTT
>TRBJ2-6|TRBV6-5|13|NA|many
CASSYGGANVLTF
TGTGCCAGCAGTTATGGTGGGGCCAACGTCCTGACTTTC
>TRBJ1-5|TRBV5-1|14|NA|NA
CASSTGSVNQPQHF
TGCGCCAGCAGCACGGGCAGTGTCAATCAGCCCCAGCATTTT
>TRBJ1-2|TRBV11-2|14|NA|many
CASSLGEGTYGYTF
TGTGCCAGCAGCTTAGGGGAGGGGACCTATGGCTACACCTTC
>TRBJ2-7|TRBV7-9|16|TRBD2|many
CASSRRGGGSSYEQYF
TGTGCCAGCAGCCGCCGGGGGGGCGGGAGCTCCTACGAGCAGTACTTC
>TRBJ2-1|TRBV9|16|TRBD2|NA
CASSARTSGSSNEQFF
TGTGCCAGCAGCGCACGAACTAGCGGGAGTTCCAATGAGCAGTTCTTC
>TRBJ1-6|TRBV5-6|13|NA|NA
CASSFWGNQPLHF
TGTGCCAGCAGCTTTTGGGGCAATCAGCCCCTCCACTTT
>TRBJ1-4|TRBV5-8|13|TRBD1|many
CASSWDRGEKLFF
TGTGCCAGCAGCTGGGACAGGGGGGAAAAACTGTTTTTT
>TRBJ1-6|TRBV6-6|16|TRBD1|many
CASRPLAQGGYSPLHF
TGTGCCAGCCGCCCTTTGGCGCAGGGGGGTTATTCACCCCTCCACTTT
>TRBJ1-6|TRBV29-1|8|NA|once
CSVLKDRW
TGCAGCGTTCTCAAGGACAGATGG
>TRBJ1-4|TRBV2|16|NA|NA
CASSERGGTSKEKLFF
TGTGCCAGCAGTGAACGCGGGGGGACTTCGAAGGAAAAACTGTTTTTT
>TRBJ2-1|TRBV20-1|14|TRBD2|many
CSASYREGYNEQFF
TGCAGTGCTAGTTATCGGGAGGGATACAATGAGCAGTTCTTC
>TRBJ2-3|TRBV5-8|15|NA|many
CASSFLGASTDTQYF
TGTGCCAGCAGCTTCCTCGGAGCTAGCACAGATACGCAGTATTTT
>TRBJ1-4|TRBV20-1|14|NA|once
CSATLQGRDEKLFF
TGCAGTGCCACATTACAGGGAAGGGATGAAAAACTGTTTTTT
>TRBJ2-5|TRBV28|18|TRBD2|many
CASSLGVPWTSGQETQYF
TGTGCCAGCAGTTTGGGTGTGCCTTGGACTAGCGGCCAAGAGACCCAGTACTTC
>TRBJ2-1|TRBV20-1|14|TRBD2|many
CSARTSGSYNEQFF
TGCAGTGCCAGGACTAGCGGGAGCTACAATGAGCAGTTCTTC
>TRBJ2-6|TRBV9|15|NA|NA
CASSATGSGANVLTF
TGTGCCAGCAGCGCCACAGGCTCCGGGGCCAACGTCCTGACTTTC
>TRBJ2-7|TRBV5-5|16|TRBD1|many
CASSFDRDRGSYEQYF
TGTGCCAGCAGCTTTGACCGGGACAGGGGTTCCTACGAGCAGTACTTC
>TRBJ2-5|TRBV30|15|NA|NA
CAWTPLGTVQGTQCF
TGTGCCTGGACTCCCCTCGGGACGGTCCAAGGGACCCAGTGCTTC
>TRBJ1-2|TRBV20-1|13|NA|NA
CSALRSGPYGYTF
TGCAGTGCTCTCCGGTCCGGACCCTATGGCTACACCTTC
>TRBJ2-1|TRBV7-8|15|TRBD2|many
CASSSWRGAGNEQFF
TGTGCCAGCAGCTCCTGGCGGGGGGCTGGCAATGAGCAGTTCTTC
>TRBJ2-2|TRBV12-3/TRBV12-4|9|NA|NA
CASTGELFF
TGTGCCAGCACCGGGGAGCTGTTTTTT
>TRBJ2-7|TRBV6-5|15|TRBD1|many
CASSILRTGSYEQYF
TGTGCCAGCAGCATACTCAGGACAGGGAGCTACGAGCAGTACTTC
>TRBJ2-2|TRBV7-2|20|TRBD1|NA
CASSLRQGTEGCANTGELFF
TGTGCCAGCAGCTTACGACAGGGGACCGAGGGCTGTGCGAACACCGGGGAGCTGTTTTTT
>TRBJ2-1|TRBV6-6|17|TRBD2|many
CASSPVAGQSSYNEQFF
TGTGCCAGCAGCCCCGTAGCGGGGCAAAGCTCCTACAATGAGCAGTTCTTC
>TRBJ1-4|TRBV2|15|NA|NA
CASSEGGSVNEKLFF
TGTGCCAGCAGTGAAGGGGGATCGGTTAATGAAAAACTGTTTTTT
>TRBJ2-1|TRBV7-9|15|NA|NA
CASPFPLCSYNEQFF
TGTGCCAGCCCCTTCCCACTGTGCTCCTACAATGAGCAGTTCTTC
>TRBJ2-1|TRBV29-1|14|NA|many
CSVLKDRWGNEQFF
TGCAGCGTTCTCAAGGACAGATGGGGGAATGAGCAGTTCTTC
>TRBJ2-5|TRBV24-1|12|NA|once
CATSQAGETQYF
TGTGCCACCAGCCAGGCGGGGGAGACCCAGTACTTC
>TRBJ1-3|TRBV9|16|NA|many
CASSPQLGGSGNTIYF
TGTGCCAGCAGCCCGCAACTGGGGGGGTCTGGAAACACCATATATTTT
>TRBJ2-7|TRBV11-2|12|NA|many
CASSPPSHEQYF
TGTGCCAGCAGCCCACCGTCACACGAGCAGTACTTC
>TRBJ2-5|TRBV14|14|TRBD1|many
CASSRNRGQETQYF
TGTGCCAGCAGCCGAAACAGGGGGCAGGAGACCCAGTACTTC
>TRBJ2-3|TRBV7-9|15|TRBD2|once
CASNLEGTSGRWEYF
TGTGCCAGCAACTTGGAGGGGACTAGCGGGAGATGGGAGTATTTT
>TRBJ2-7|TRBV28|14|NA|many
CASRVAVSSYEQYF
TGTGCCAGCAGGGTAGCGGTAAGCTCCTACGAGCAGTACTTC
>TRBJ2-3|TRBV5-5|13|NA|many
CASSLGSVDTQYF
TGTGCCAGCAGCTTGGGGTCGGTAGATACGCAGTATTTT
>TRBJ1-4|TRBV20-1|13|NA|many
CSALDSLNEKLFF
TGCAGTGCTCTGGACAGCCTTAATGAAAAACTGTTTTTT
>TRBJ2-7|TRBV10-3|17|TRBD2|NA
CAISSPGTSEKTYEQYF
TGTGCCATCAGCTCTCCCGGGACTAGCGAGAAAACCTACGAGCAGTACTTC
>TRBJ2-1|TRBV12-3/TRBV12-4|14|NA|many
CASSLGGDFNEQFF
TGTGCCAGCAGTTTAGGGGGGGATTTCAATGAGCAGTTCTTC
>TRBJ1-2|TRBV30|13|NA|many
CAWRVGGHSGYTF
TGTGCCTGGAGAGTGGGGGGACACAGTGGCTACACCTTC
>TRBJ2-5|TRBV29-1|14|TRBD2|NA
CSVEDSGSRETQYF
TGCAGCGTTGAAGATAGCGGGAGTCGAGAGACCCAGTACTTC
>TRBJ2-1|TRBV9|15|NA|many
CASSVGGRRYNEQFF
TGTGCCAGCAGCGTAGGAGGTCGCAGGTACAATGAGCAGTTCTTC
>TRBJ1-1|TRBV6-1|13|NA|NA
CASSEPGGTEAFF
TGTGCCAGCAGTGAACCCGGTGGTACTGAAGCTTTCTTT
>TRBJ2-7|TRBV20-1|10|TRBD1|NA
CSASRDRQYF
TGCAGTGCTTCCCGGGACAGGCAGTACTTC
>TRBJ1-5|TRBV6-5|14|TRBD1|many
CASSRTGGLQPQHF
TGTGCCAGCAGCCGGACAGGGGGCCTTCAGCCCCAGCATTTT
>TRBJ2-3|TRBV5-5|15|TRBD1|NA
CASSPGQTSYNEQYF
TGTGCCAGCAGCCCGGGACAGACCTCCTACAATGAGCAGTATTTT
>TRBJ1-6|TRBV12-3/TRBV12-4|14|TRBD1|NA
CASSFAGGTASLHF
TGTGCCAGCAGCTTCGCGGGCGGGACAGCATCCCTCCACTTT
>TRBJ2-7|TRBV5-5|13|TRBD1|many
CASSPGGRYEQYF
TGTGCCAGCAGCCCAGGGGGTAGGTACGAGCAGTACTTC